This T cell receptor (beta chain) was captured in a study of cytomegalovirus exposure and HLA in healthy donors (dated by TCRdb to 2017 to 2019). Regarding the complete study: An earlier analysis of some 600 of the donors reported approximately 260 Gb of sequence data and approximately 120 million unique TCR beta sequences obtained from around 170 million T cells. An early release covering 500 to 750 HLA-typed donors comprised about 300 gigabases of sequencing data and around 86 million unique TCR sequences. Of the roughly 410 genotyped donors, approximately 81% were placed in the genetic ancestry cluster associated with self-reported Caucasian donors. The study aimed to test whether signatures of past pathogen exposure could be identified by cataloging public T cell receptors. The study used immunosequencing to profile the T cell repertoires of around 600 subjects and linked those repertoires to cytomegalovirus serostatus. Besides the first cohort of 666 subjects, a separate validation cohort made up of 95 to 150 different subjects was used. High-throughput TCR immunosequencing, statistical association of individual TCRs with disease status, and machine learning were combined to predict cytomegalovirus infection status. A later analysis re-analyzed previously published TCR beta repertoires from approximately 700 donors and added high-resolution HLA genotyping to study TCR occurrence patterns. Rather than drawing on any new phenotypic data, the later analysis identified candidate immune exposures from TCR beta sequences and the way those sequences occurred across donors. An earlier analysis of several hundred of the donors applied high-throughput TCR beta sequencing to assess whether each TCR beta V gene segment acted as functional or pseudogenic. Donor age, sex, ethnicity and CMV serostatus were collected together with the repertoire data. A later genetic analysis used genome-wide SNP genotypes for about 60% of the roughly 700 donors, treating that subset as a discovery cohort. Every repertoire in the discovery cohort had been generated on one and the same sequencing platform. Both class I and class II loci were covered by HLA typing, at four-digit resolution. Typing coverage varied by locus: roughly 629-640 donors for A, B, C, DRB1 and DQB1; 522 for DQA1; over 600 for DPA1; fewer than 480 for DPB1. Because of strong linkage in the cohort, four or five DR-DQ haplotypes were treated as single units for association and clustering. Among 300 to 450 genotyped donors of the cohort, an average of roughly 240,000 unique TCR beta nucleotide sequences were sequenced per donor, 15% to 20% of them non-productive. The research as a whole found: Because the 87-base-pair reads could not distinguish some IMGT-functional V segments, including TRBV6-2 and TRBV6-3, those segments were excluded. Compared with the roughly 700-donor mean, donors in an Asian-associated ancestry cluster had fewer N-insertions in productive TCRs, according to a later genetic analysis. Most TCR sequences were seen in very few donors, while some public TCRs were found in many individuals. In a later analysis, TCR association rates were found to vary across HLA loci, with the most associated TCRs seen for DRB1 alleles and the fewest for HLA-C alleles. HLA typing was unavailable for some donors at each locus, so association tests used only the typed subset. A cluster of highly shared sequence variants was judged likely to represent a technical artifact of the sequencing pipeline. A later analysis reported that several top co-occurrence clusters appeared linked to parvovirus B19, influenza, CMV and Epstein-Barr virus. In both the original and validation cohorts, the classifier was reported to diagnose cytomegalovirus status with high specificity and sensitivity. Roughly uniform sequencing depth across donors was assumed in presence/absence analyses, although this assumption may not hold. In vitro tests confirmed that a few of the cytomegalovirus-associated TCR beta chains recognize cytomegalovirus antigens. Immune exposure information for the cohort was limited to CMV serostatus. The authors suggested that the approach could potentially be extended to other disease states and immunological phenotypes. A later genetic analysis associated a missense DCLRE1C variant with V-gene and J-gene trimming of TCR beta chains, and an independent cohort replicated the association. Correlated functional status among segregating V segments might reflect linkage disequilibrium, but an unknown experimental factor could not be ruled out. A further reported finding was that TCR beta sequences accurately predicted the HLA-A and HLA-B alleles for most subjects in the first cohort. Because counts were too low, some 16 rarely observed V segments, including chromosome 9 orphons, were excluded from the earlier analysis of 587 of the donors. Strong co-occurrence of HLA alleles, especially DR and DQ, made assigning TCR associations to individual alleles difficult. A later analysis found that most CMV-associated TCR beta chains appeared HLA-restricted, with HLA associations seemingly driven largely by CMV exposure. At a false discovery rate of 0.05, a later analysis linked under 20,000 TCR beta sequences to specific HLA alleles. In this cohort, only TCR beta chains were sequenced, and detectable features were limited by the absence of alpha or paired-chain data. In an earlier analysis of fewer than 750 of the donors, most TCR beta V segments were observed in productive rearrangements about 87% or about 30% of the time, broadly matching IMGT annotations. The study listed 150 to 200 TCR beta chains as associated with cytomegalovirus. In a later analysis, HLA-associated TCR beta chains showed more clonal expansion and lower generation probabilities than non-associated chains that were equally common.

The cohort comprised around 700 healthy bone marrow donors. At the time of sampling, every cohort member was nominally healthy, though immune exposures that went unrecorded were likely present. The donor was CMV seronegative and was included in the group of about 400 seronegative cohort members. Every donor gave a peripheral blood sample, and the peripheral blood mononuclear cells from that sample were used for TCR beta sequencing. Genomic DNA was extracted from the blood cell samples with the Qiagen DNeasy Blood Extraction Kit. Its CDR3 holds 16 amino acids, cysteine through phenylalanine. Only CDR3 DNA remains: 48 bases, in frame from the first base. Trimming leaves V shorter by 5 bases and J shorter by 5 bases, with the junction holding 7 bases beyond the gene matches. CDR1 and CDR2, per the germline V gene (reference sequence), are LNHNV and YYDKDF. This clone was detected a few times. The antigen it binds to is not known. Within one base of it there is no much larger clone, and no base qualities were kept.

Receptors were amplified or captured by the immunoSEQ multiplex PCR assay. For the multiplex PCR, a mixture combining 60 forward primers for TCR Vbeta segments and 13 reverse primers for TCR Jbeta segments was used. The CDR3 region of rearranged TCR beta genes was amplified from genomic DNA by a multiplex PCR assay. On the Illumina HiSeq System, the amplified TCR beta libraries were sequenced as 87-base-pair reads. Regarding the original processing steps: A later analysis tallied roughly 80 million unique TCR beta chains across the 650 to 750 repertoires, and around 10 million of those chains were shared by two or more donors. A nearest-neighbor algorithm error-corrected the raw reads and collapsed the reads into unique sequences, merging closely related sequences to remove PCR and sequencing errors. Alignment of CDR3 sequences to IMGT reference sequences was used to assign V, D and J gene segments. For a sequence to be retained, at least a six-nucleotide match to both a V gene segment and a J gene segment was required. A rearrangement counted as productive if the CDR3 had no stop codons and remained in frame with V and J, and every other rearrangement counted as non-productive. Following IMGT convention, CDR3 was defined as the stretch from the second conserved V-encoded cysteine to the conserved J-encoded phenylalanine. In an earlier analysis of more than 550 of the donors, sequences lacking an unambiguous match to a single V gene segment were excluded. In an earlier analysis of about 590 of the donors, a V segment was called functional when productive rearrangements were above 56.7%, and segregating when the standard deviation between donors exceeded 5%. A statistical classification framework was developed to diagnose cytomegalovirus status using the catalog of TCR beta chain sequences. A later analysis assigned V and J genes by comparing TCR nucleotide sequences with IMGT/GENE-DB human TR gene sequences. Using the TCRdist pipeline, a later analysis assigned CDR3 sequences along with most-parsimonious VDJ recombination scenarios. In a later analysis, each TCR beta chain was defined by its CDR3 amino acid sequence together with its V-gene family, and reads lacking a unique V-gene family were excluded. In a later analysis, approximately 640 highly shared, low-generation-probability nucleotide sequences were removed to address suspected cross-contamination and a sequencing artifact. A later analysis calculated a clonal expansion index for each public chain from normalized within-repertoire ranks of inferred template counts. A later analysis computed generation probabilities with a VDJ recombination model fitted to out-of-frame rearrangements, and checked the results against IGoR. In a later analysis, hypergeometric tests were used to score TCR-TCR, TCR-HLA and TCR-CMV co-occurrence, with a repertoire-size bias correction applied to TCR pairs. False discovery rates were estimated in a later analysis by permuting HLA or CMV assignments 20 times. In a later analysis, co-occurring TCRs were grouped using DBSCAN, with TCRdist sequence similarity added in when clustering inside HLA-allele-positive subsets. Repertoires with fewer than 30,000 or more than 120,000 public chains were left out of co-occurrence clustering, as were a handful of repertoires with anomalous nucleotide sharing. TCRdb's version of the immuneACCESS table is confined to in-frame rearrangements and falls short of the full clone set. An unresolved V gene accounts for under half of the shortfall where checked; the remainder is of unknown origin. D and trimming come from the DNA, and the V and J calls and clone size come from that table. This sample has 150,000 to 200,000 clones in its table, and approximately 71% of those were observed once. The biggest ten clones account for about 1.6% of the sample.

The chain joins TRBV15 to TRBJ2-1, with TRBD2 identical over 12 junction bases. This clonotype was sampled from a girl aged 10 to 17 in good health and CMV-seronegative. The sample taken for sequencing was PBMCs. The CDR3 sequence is CATSGVRTSGNNEQFF. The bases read TGTGCCACCAGCGGCGTCAGGACTAGCGGGAACAATGAGCAGTTCTTC.